The 14 T cell receptor beta chains listed next were all sequenced from one sample in a study of blood T cell repertoires in COVID-19 (TCRdb year 2020). The library was obtained by the immunoSEQ multiplex PCR assay. As stored in TCRdb, this immuneACCESS dataset retains in-frame rearrangements with V and J assigned. A fraction of the clones does not appear; measured against another copy, unresolved V genes explain less than half of the discrepancy, and the remainder lacks a known reason. This sample gives 250,000 to 350,000 clones in total; roughly 90% of them show up just once. 2% to 3% of the sample comes from the top ten. Sequencing was done on a sample of peripheral blood. These receptors were collected from a man younger than 35 with active or convalescent COVID-19.

The chain combines TRBV27 with TRBJ2-7; 9 bases fit TRBD1. CDR1 MNHEY and CDR2 SMNVEV come from the germline V gene (reference sequence). V was pared by 6 bases and J by 5 bases, with 11 bases of the junction left unmatched. The CDR3 spans 15 residues. The CDR3 DNA reads as TGTGCCAGCAGCAGGCTCTGGACAGGGGTCCACGAGCAGTACTTC. It translates to CASSRLWTGVHEQYF.

The rearrangement links TRBV6-2 or TRBV6-3 to TRBJ2-7; 11 bases match TRBD2. This CDR3 contains 20 residues. CDR1 and CDR2 from the germline V gene are MNHEY and SVGEGT. The trim removed 3 bases at V and 0 bases at J, leaving 16 bases unmatched. CDR3 amino acids: CASSYTPPRLAGSSSYEQYF. CDR3 bases: TGTGCCAGCAGTTATACCCCCCCGAGACTAGCGGGGTCGAGCTCCTACGAGCAGTACTTC.

The chain combines TRBV28 with TRBJ2-3, with a tentative D call TRBD2 (6 bases). The CDR3 length is 14 residues. V shed 8 bases and J shed 0 bases, with 12 bases lying between them. Germline V gene lookup returns CDR1 MDHEN and CDR2 SYDVKM. In DNA, the CDR3 is TGTGCCAGCTGCCTAGCGCTAAGCACAGATACGCAGTATTTT. Its translation: CASCLALSTDTQYF.

CDR3 in amino acids: CASSTPGLAGVSYNEQFF. The CDR3 DNA reads as TGTGCCAGTAGTACCCCTGGACTAGCGGGGGTGTCCTACAATGAGCAGTTCTTC. The genes are TRBV19 and TRBJ2-1; 13 bases match TRBD2. Germline trimming cut 4 bases from V and 1 base from J; bases unmatched to any gene: 7. Germline-derived CDR1 and CDR2 are LNHDA and SQIVND (reference sequence). This CDR3 contains 18 residues.

V gene TRBV5-1 combines with J gene TRBJ1-1; 7 bases match TRBD1. J was trimmed by 5 bases and V by 1 base; bases with no gene match: 11. The CDR3 contains 16 residues. Per germline, CDR1 SGHRS and CDR2 YFSETQ. CDR3 DNA sequence: TGCGCCAGCAGCTTGATGCCGGACAGGTTTGGGACTGAAGCTTTCTTT. Translated: CASSLMPDRFGTEAFF.

In this sample, this clone turned up a few times. This chain links TRBV7-6 with TRBJ2-2, with D perhaps TRBD2 (6 bases). Germline V gene data show CDR1 as SGHVS and CDR2 as FNYEAQ. Trimming removed 4 bases at V and 2 bases at J, with 11 bases between. The CDR3 runs to 15 residues. The CDR3 loop is CASSSSGLNTGELFF. The CDR3 DNA reads TGTGCCAGCAGCTCGTCGGGACTTAACACCGGGGAGCTGTTTTTT.

The genes are TRBV28 and TRBJ2-1; 16 nucleotides align to TRBD2. Trimming removed 7 bases from V and 9 bases from J; junction bases left unmatched: 15. The CDR3 is 18 residues long. CDR1 and CDR2 from the germline V gene are MDHEN and SYDVKM. Written as DNA, the CDR3 is TGTGCCAGCAATTTGAAAACCGGGACTAGCGGGGGGGCCGCTGAGCAGTTCTTC. It specifies CASNLKTGTSGGAAEQFF.

This clone has a single count. The chain links TRBV10-3 to TRBJ1-2, with TRBD1 matching over 7 bases. V trimming: 8 bases; J trimming: 8 bases; junction bases outside the gene matches: 11. The CDR3 is made up of 13 amino acids. From germline, CDR1 is ENHRY and CDR2 SYGVKD. In DNA, the CDR3 is TGTGCCATCCTAGGAACAGGGGTGAGGGGCTACACCTTC. This gives the protein CAILGTGVRGYTF.

This clone was counted once. CDR3 loop: CSASLGTGEEKLFF. In DNA, the CDR3 is TGCAGTGCTAGTCTTGGGACAGGGGAGGAAAAACTGTTTTTT. The gene calls are TRBV20-1 and TRBJ1-4; TRBD1 aligns across 10 bases. CDR3 size: 14 residues. The ends lost 3 bases at V and 8 bases at J; junction bases unmatched: 6. Germline V gene lookup returns CDR1 DFQATT and CDR2 SNEGSKA (reference sequence).

This rearrangement joins TRBV6-6 to TRBJ1-1; maybe TRBD1 (6 bases). Trimming removed 11 bases at V and 2 bases at J, with 12 bases between. The CDR3 is 12 amino acids. Germline values: CDR1 MNHNY, CDR2 SVGAGI (reference sequence). DNA for the CDR3: TGTGCCGGGGGCCTTACTAACACTGAAGCTTTCTTT. It specifies CAGGLTNTEAFF.

The J gene is TRBJ2-7, the V gene TRBV7-2; a weak D match, TRBD1 (6 bases). Germline lookup yields CDR1 SGHTA and CDR2 FQGNSA. The CDR3 totals 15 residues. Trimming pared 6 bases from V and 0 bases from J, leaving 15 bases between. CDR3 region: CASSSTGWSSYEQYF. CDR3 nucleotides: TGTGCCAGCAGTTCCACAGGGTGGTCCTCCTACGAGCAGTACTTC.

This clone was counted a few times. This rearrangement joins TRBV5-4 to TRBJ2-7, with 13 bases that match TRBD2. With 4 bases clipped from V and 2 bases from J, the junction kept 6 bases outside the gene matches. CDR1 SGHNT and CDR2 YYREEE come from the germline V gene (reference sequence). The CDR3 spans 16 residues. The CDR3 DNA follows: TGTGCCAGCAGCCCAGGGACTAGCGGGGTTCCCTACGAGCAGTACTTC. This sequence encodes CASSPGTSGVPYEQYF.

The chain is built from TRBV2 and TRBJ2-3, with 8 bases that match TRBD2. The germline V gene has CDR1 SNHLY and CDR2 FYNNEI. After removal of 6 bases from V and 2 bases from J, the junction contained 13 bases not matched to a gene. This CDR3 has 17 residues. The CDR3 sequence: CASSLTQSGGVTDTQYF. CDR3 DNA: TGTGCCAGCAGCCTCACCCAGAGCGGGGGAGTCACAGATACGCAGTATTTT.

The V call is TRBV7-9, the J call TRBJ2-2; 7 bases line up with TRBD1. The V gene end was trimmed by 5 bases and the J gene end by 1 base; junction bases not matched to a gene: 10. The CDR3 is made up of 17 amino acids. Germline loops: CDR1 SEHNR, CDR2 FQNEAQ (reference sequence). CDR3: CASSQDGTAGNTGELFF. The CDR3 bases are TGTGCCAGCAGCCAAGACGGGACAGCAGGGAACACCGGGGAGCTGTTTTTT.